This is a list of T cell receptor beta chains from one sample in a study of blood T cell repertoires in COVID-19. Repertoires were generated with immunoSEQ multiplex PCR, while TCRdb's copy carries only in-frame clones and drops some. The data hold about 150,000 clones, with roughly nine tenths observed a single time. What was sequenced was peripheral blood. The receptor source for this set is a woman aged 40 to 50 with acute or convalescent COVID-19. Both conserved end residues are part of each CDR3. Each record gives: D gene, J gene, V gene, clone size, CDR3 protein, CDR3 DNA. D genes are given only for firm matches. The size of a clone is reported for some rows only, either as once, few or many, or as a class for expanded clones.

D: -; J: TRBJ2-7; V: TRBV9; size: -; CDR3: CASSAALASGVEQYF; DNA: TGTGCCAGCAGCGCCGCTCTAGCGAGTGGCGTCGAGCAGTACTTC
D: TRBD1; J: TRBJ2-3; V: TRBV19; size: few; CDR3: CASSSQQGAGDTQYF; DNA: TGTGCCAGTAGTAGTCAACAGGGGGCCGGCGATACGCAGTATTTT
D: TRBD1; J: TRBJ2-1; V: TRBV4-1; size: -; CDR3: CASSQGTGAKASSYNEQFF; DNA: TGCGCCAGCAGCCAAGGGACAGGGGCAAAAGCAAGCTCCTACAATGAGCAGTTCTTC
D: -; J: TRBJ1-2; V: TRBV6-5; size: -; CDR3: CASTIGGASYGYTF; DNA: TGTGCCAGCACCATCGGGGGTGCGAGCTATGGCTACACCTTC
D: -; J: TRBJ1-2; V: TRBV10-3; size: -; CDR3: CAISESYRVGYGYTF; DNA: TGTGCCATCAGTGAGTCATACAGGGTAGGCTATGGCTACACCTTC
D: -; J: TRBJ2-2; V: TRBV7-8; size: once; CDR3: CASSLAPSLTGELFF; DNA: TGTGCCAGCAGCTTAGCCCCCTCCCTTACCGGGGAGCTGTTTTTT
D: -; J: TRBJ2-1; V: TRBV4-1; size: -; CDR3: CASSQGSVGGLYNEQFF; DNA: TGCGCCAGCAGCCAAGGGTCGGTAGGGGGTCTATACAATGAGCAGTTCTTC
D: TRBD1; J: TRBJ1-1; V: TRBV5-1; size: -; CDR3: CASSLGNTGGTEAFF; DNA: TGCGCCAGCAGCTTGGGGAATACAGGGGGCACTGAAGCTTTCTTT
D: -; J: TRBJ2-7; V: TRBV19; size: -; CDR3: CASSMPSRLEQYF; DNA: TGTGCCAGTAGTATGCCCTCGAGGCTCGAGCAGTACTTC
D: TRBD2; J: TRBJ2-1; V: TRBV5-1; size: -; CDR3: CASSPLAGGLVFVEQFF; DNA: TGCGCCAGCAGCCCGCTAGCGGGGGGCCTTGTTTTTGTTGAGCAGTTCTTC
D: -; J: TRBJ1-1; V: TRBV19; size: -; CDR3: CASSIVGGAMNTEAFF; DNA: TGTGCCAGTAGTATAGTCGGGGGGGCAATGAACACTGAAGCTTTCTTT
D: TRBD2; J: TRBJ2-1; V: TRBV5-1; size: -; CDR3: CASSKGLAGGREQFF; DNA: TGCGCCAGCAGCAAGGGACTAGCGGGAGGGCGAGAGCAGTTCTTC
D: TRBD1; J: TRBJ1-1; V: TRBV6-6; size: -; CDR3: CASSYSTQGAKVEAFF; DNA: TGTGCCAGCAGTTACTCAACACAGGGGGCGAAGGTTGAAGCTTTCTTT
D: -; J: TRBJ1-2; V: TRBV24-1; size: -; CDR3: CATSGGRGNGYTF; DNA: TGTGCCACCAGTGGCGGTAGAGGCAATGGCTACACCTTC
D: -; J: TRBJ2-3; V: TRBV5-6; size: -; CDR3: CASSLAGTDTQYF; DNA: TGTGCCAGCAGCTTGGCAGGGACAGATACGCAGTATTTT
D: TRBD2; J: TRBJ2-5; V: TRBV7-6; size: -; CDR3: CASSLVGLTSGTETQYF; DNA: TGTGCCAGCAGCTTAGTAGGGTTGACTAGCGGGACGGAGACCCAGTACTTC
D: TRBD1; J: TRBJ2-5; V: TRBV27; size: -; CDR3: CASSLQGQGKGETQYF; DNA: TGTGCCAGCAGTTTACAGGGACAGGGGAAAGGAGAGACCCAGTACTTC
D: TRBD2; J: TRBJ2-1; V: TRBV9; size: -; CDR3: CASSVAAGAYNEQFF; DNA: TGTGCCAGCAGCGTAGCAGCGGGGGCATACAATGAGCAGTTCTTC
D: TRBD2; J: TRBJ2-1; V: TRBV9; size: -; CDR3: CASSLSGTSGRRYNEQFF; DNA: TGTGCCAGCAGTCTTTCCGGGACTAGCGGGAGGCGCTACAATGAGCAGTTCTTC
D: TRBD1; J: TRBJ2-7; V: TRBV5-1; size: -; CDR3: CASSLAWDRGLWEQYF; DNA: TGCGCCAGCAGCTTGGCCTGGGACAGGGGATTGTGGGAGCAGTACTTC
D: -; J: TRBJ1-1; V: TRBV11-2; size: -; CDR3: CASSARTSNTEAFF; DNA: TGTGCCAGCAGTGCGAGGACATCGAACACTGAAGCTTTCTTT
D: -; J: TRBJ2-1; V: TRBV6-5; size: -; CDR3: CASAARKRSYNEQFF; DNA: TGTGCCAGCGCGGCAAGGAAGCGATCCTACAATGAGCAGTTCTTC
D: -; J: TRBJ1-2; V: TRBV5-4; size: -; CDR3: CASSPDRPWGYTF; DNA: TGTGCCAGCAGTCCAGACAGGCCCTGGGGCTACACCTTC
D: -; J: TRBJ2-7; V: TRBV3-1/TRBV3-2; size: -; CDR3: CASSYRAQSYEQYF; DNA: TGTGCCAGCAGCTACAGGGCACAGTCCTACGAGCAGTACTTC
D: TRBD1; J: TRBJ1-1; V: TRBV9; size: -; CDR3: CASSVQEDRGDTEAFF; DNA: TGTGCCAGCAGCGTACAAGAAGACAGGGGTGACACTGAAGCTTTCTTT
D: -; J: TRBJ1-6; V: TRBV18; size: -; CDR3: CASSRGTDSPLHF; DNA: TGTGCCAGCTCACGGGGCACCGATTCACCCCTCCACTTT
D: TRBD2; J: TRBJ2-1; V: TRBV28; size: -; CDR3: CASSPPTSGGFDEQFF; DNA: TGTGCCAGCAGCCCCCCCACTAGCGGGGGGTTCGATGAGCAGTTCTTC
D: -; J: TRBJ2-6; V: TRBV6-2/TRBV6-3; size: -; CDR3: CASSYAWGLSGANVLTF; DNA: TGTGCCAGCAGTTACGCTTGGGGGCTCTCTGGGGCCAACGTCCTGACTTTC
D: -; J: TRBJ1-4; V: TRBV7-2; size: -; CDR3: CASSLVEAINEKLFF; DNA: TGTGCCAGCAGCTTAGTCGAGGCAATTAATGAAAAACTGTTTTTT
D: -; J: TRBJ2-1; V: TRBV6-5; size: -; CDR3: CASSYSGSHNEQFF; DNA: TGTGCCAGCAGTTACTCGGGCAGTCACAATGAGCAGTTCTTC
D: -; J: TRBJ2-1; V: TRBV13; size: -; CDR3: CASTRHNEQFF; DNA: TGTGCCAGCACCAGGCACAATGAGCAGTTCTTC
D: -; J: TRBJ2-7; V: TRBV6-5; size: -; CDR3: CASSYGGGDEQYF; DNA: TGTGCCAGCAGTTACGGCGGGGGCGACGAGCAGTACTTC
D: TRBD1; J: TRBJ1-4; V: TRBV10-3; size: -; CDR3: CAVSVDRPNEKLFF; DNA: TGTGCCGTCAGCGTGGACAGGCCTAATGAAAAACTGTTTTTT
D: TRBD1; J: TRBJ2-7; V: TRBV6-5; size: -; CDR3: CASSATGGPTYEQYF; DNA: TGTGCCAGCAGCGCAACAGGGGGCCCGACCTACGAGCAGTACTTC
D: -; J: TRBJ2-1; V: TRBV18; size: -; CDR3: CASSPVSSGTYNEQFF; DNA: TGTGCCAGCTCACCAGTCAGTTCCGGGACCTACAATGAGCAGTTCTTC
D: TRBD2; J: TRBJ2-3; V: TRBV7-2; size: -; CDR3: CASSLGAAGGLDTQYF; DNA: TGTGCCAGCAGCTTAGGGGCAGCGGGGGGTTTGGATACGCAGTATTTT
D: TRBD1; J: TRBJ2-3; V: TRBV5-4; size: few; CDR3: CASSVDRGINTDTQYF; DNA: TGTGCCAGCAGCGTAGACAGGGGAATCAACACAGATACGCAGTATTTT
D: -; J: TRBJ2-7; V: TRBV5-1; size: -; CDR3: CASSFSPYEQYF; DNA: TGCGCCAGCAGCTTCTCCCCCTACGAGCAGTACTTC
D: -; J: TRBJ2-3; V: TRBV30; size: -; CDR3: CAWSVLYATDTQYF; DNA: TGTGCCTGGAGTGTACTCTATGCGACAGATACGCAGTATTTT
D: TRBD2; J: TRBJ2-3; V: TRBV5-1; size: -; CDR3: CASNILADPTDTQYF; DNA: TGCGCCAGCAATATACTAGCGGATCCCACAGATACGCAGTATTTT
D: TRBD2; J: TRBJ2-7; V: TRBV13; size: -; CDR3: CASSYGTSASGIYEQYF; DNA: TGTGCCAGCAGCTACGGGACTAGCGCGAGTGGGATCTACGAGCAGTACTTC
D: -; J: TRBJ2-5; V: TRBV5-1; size: -; CDR3: CASSFARGPETQYF; DNA: TGCGCCAGCAGCTTCGCCAGGGGTCCCGAGACCCAGTACTTC
D: -; J: TRBJ2-3; V: TRBV3-1/TRBV3-2; size: -; CDR3: CASSQEIGVISTDTQYF; DNA: TGTGCCAGCAGCCAAGAGATCGGGGTAATTAGCACAGATACGCAGTATTTT
D: -; J: TRBJ2-5; V: TRBV28; size: -; CDR3: CASNSQAEETQYF; DNA: TGTGCCAGCAACTCACAGGCGGAAGAGACCCAGTACTTC
D: -; J: TRBJ2-3; V: TRBV5-1; size: -; CDR3: CASSLNLQGHGTDTQYF; DNA: TGCGCCAGCAGCCTAAACCTACAGGGACACGGCACAGATACGCAGTATTTT
D: -; J: TRBJ2-1; V: TRBV5-6; size: once; CDR3: CASSLAGVSDEQFF; DNA: TGTGCCAGCAGCTTGGCCGGGGTCAGCGATGAGCAGTTCTTC
D: -; J: TRBJ2-3; V: TRBV18; size: -; CDR3: CASSDSGTPDTQYF; DNA: TGTGCCAGCTCAGATTCAGGGACTCCAGATACGCAGTATTTT
D: -; J: TRBJ2-6; V: TRBV4-1; size: -; CDR3: CASSQTGTRLAGANVLTF; DNA: TGCGCCAGCAGCCAAACCGGGACTCGATTAGCTGGGGCCAACGTCCTGACTTTC
D: TRBD1; J: TRBJ1-6; V: TRBV28; size: -; CDR3: CASSIPPKAGGAGYNSPLHF; DNA: TGTGCCAGCAGCATCCCCCCAAAGGCAGGGGGCGCAGGATATAATTCACCCCTCCACTTT
D: -; J: TRBJ1-1; V: TRBV5-1; size: many; CDR3: CASSLATGMNTEAFF; DNA: TGCGCCAGCAGCTTGGCAACAGGTATGAACACTGAAGCTTTCTTT
D: TRBD1; J: TRBJ1-2; V: TRBV5-6; size: -; CDR3: CASSPGQNYGYTF; DNA: TGTGCCAGCAGCCCGGGACAGAACTATGGCTACACCTTC
D: TRBD2; J: TRBJ2-7; V: TRBV28; size: -; CDR3: CATTQTSGGFSYEQYF; DNA: TGTGCCACCACTCAGACTAGCGGGGGATTCTCCTACGAGCAGTACTTC
D: -; J: TRBJ1-5; V: TRBV5-5; size: -; CDR3: CASSLLGTLNQPQHF; DNA: TGTGCCAGCAGCTTATTAGGGACATTAAATCAGCCCCAGCATTTT
D: -; J: TRBJ1-4; V: TRBV3-1/TRBV3-2; size: -; CDR3: CASSQDTGHNTGEKLFF; DNA: TGTGCCAGCAGCCAAGATACAGGGCATAATACGGGTGAAAAACTGTTTTTT
D: -; J: TRBJ2-3; V: TRBV6-5; size: -; CDR3: CASSRAGPDTQYF; DNA: TGTGCCAGCAGTCGAGCGGGTCCAGATACGCAGTATTTT
D: -; J: TRBJ1-5; V: TRBV28; size: -; CDR3: CASTILNQPQHF; DNA: TGTGCCAGCACTATTCTTAATCAGCCCCAGCATTTT